Shown below are 14 T cell receptor beta chains from a single sample sequenced in a study of T cell responses to AZD1222 COVID-19 vaccine. The repertoire was sequenced with immunoSEQ multiplex PCR; TCRdb's copy has only in-frame clones and lacks some. The data contain 130,000 to 150,000 clones, roughly 92% of them singletons. The sequenced sample was peripheral blood, obtained on day 0 of AZD1222 vaccination. These receptors originate from an adult in good health.

V and J are TRBV19 and TRBJ1-5, with a possible D match to TRBD1 (5 bases). V lost 9 bases, J lost 9 bases, and 15 bases lay in between. Per the germline V gene, CDR1 is LNHDA and CDR2 is SQIVND (reference sequence). CDR3 length equals 12 residues. CDR3 sequence: CASGTLQRPQHF. The CDR3 DNA is TGTGCCAGCGGGACCCTCCAGCGGCCCCAGCATTTT.

This clone was seen a single time. The chain joins TRBV27 to TRBJ2-7; either TRBD1 or TRBD2 may supply D (5 bases each). CDR3 size: 15 residues. Germline loops: CDR1 MNHEY, CDR2 SMNVEV (reference sequence). V lost 6 bases and J lost 9, with 24 bases in between. As DNA, the CDR3 is TGTGCCAGCAGCCGGAGCCGGGCAGGGACGAAGGTGCAGTACTTC. Amino acid sequence: CASSRSRAGTKVQYF.

The J gene is TRBJ2-7, the V gene TRBV12-5; D is unresolved. This CDR3 region has 11 residues. The germline V gene encodes CDR1 LGHNT and CDR2 FRNRAP. Here the CDR3 DNA reads TGTGGGATGAAGGCGTTCTACGAGCAGTACTTC. Its protein product is CGMKAFYEQYF.

The V gene is TRBV19, the J gene TRBJ1-5, with D maybe TRBD1 (6 bases). Trimming left V 3 bases short and J 3 bases short, with 18 bases between. This CDR3 has 17 residues. The germline V gene encodes CDR1 LNHDA and CDR2 SQIVND (reference sequence). In DNA, the CDR3 is TGTGCCAGTAGTATCTTCCAGGGGTCTTGGAACAATCAGCCCCAGCATTTT. Translated: CASSIFQGSWNNQPQHF.

Only a few counts were recorded for this clone. The chain is built from TRBV13 and TRBJ2-2, with D perhaps matching TRBD1 (5 bases). The germline V gene encodes CDR1 PRHDT and CDR2 FYEKMQ (reference sequence). V shed 5 bases and J shed 2 bases, with 9 bases lying between them. The CDR3 is made up of 14 amino acids. The CDR3 sequence is CASSSQGNTGELFF. The CDR3 nucleotides are TGTGCCAGCAGCAGTCAGGGAAACACCGGGGAGCTGTTTTTT.

The V gene is TRBV3-1 (or the pseudogene TRBV3-2), the J gene TRBJ1-1; D perhaps matches TRBD1 (5 bases). From germline, CDR1 is LGHDT and CDR2 YNNKEL (reference sequence). The CDR3 consists of 14 residues. The ends were cut back, 1 base at V and 0 bases at J, with 6 bases in the middle. Written as DNA, the CDR3 is TGTGCCAGCAGCCAAGGGGGGTTGAACACTGAAGCTTTCTTT. It codes for CASSQGGLNTEAFF.

The chain joins TRBV30 to TRBJ2-3, with D uncertain. Trimming pared 3 bases from V and 0 bases from J, leaving 4 bases between. This CDR3 is 12 amino acids long. CDR1 GTSNPN and CDR2 SVGIG come from the germline V gene (reference sequence). The CDR3 coding sequence is TGTGCCTGGAGCGCCAGCACAGATACGCAGTATTTT. As protein: CAWSASTDTQYF.

The V gene is TRBV4-1, the J gene TRBJ1-1, with TRBD1 matching 9 bases. In germline, CDR1 is MGHRA, CDR2 YSYEKL. The J segment lost 10 bases and the V segment lost 4 bases, leaving 13 bases of the junction unmatched. The CDR3 totals 15 residues. This chain's CDR3 is CASSLGSTGGDGAFF. In DNA, the CDR3 is TGCGCCAGCAGCCTAGGATCAACAGGGGGCGATGGAGCTTTCTTT.

The chain uses TRBV9 and TRBJ1-3; weak D call: TRBD1 (5 bases). Trimming shortened V by 4 bases and J by 3 bases, and 11 bases separated the two germline ends. In germline, CDR1 is SGDLS, CDR2 YYNGEE. The CDR3 runs to 14 residues. Here the CDR3 DNA reads TGTGCCAGCAGCCCCGGGGCGGTTGGAAACACCATATATTTT. Translated: CASSPGAVGNTIYF.

This chain connects TRBV10-3 to TRBJ1-1; no definite D call. The V gene's germline CDR1 is ENHRY and CDR2 SYGVKD. Trimming shortened V by 0 bases and J by 1 base, and 6 bases separated the two germline ends. This CDR3 spans 14 amino acids. The CDR3 nucleotides read TGTGCCATCAGTGAGTCTCAGGAGAACACTGAAGCTTTCTTT. Translating gives CAISESQENTEAFF.

The genes are TRBV7-8 and TRBJ1-1, with D possibly being TRBD1 (6 bases). The germline gives CDR1 SGHVS, CDR2 FQNEAQ. This CDR3 comprises 11 residues. The germline V and J ends were trimmed by 5 bases and 9 bases, with 10 bases remaining between them. CDR3 nucleotide sequence: TGTGCCAGCAGCCTACAGGGTAAAGCTTTCTTT. Translating gives CASSLQGKAFF.

CDR3 bases: TGTGCCAGCACCCCTCTCCGACTACTACGGTATTTT. Translating gives CASTPLRLLRYF. The chain joins TRBV12-3 or TRBV12-4 to TRBJ2-3, with D perhaps matching TRBD2 (5 bases). With 7 bases removed from V and 14 bases from J, the gap between germline ends came to 19 bases. CDR3 size: 12 residues.

This clone was seen once. The chain links TRBV5-1 to TRBJ2-7; tentatively, D is TRBD1 or TRBD2 (6 bases each). CDR1 and CDR2 (germline): SGHRS, YFSETQ. The CDR3 sequence is 14 residues long. V gave up 4 bases and J gave up 5 bases, with 16 bases separating them. The CDR3 bases are TGCGCCAGCAGCCCGAGGGGGGAAACCGACGAGCAGTACTTC. Translation: CASSPRGETDEQYF.

V is TRBV4-1 and J is TRBJ1-3; tentative D call: TRBD1 (5 bases). The germline gives CDR1 MGHRA, CDR2 YSYEKL. The CDR3 extends over 14 amino acids. V lost 1 base and J 16 bases, leaving 20 bases between the germline ends. The CDR3 DNA reads TGCGCCAGCAGCCAAGTGGGGCAGCCACCTTCGAGGTATTTT. This gives the protein CASSQVGQPPSRYF.